Each of the 28 T cell receptor beta chains below was sequenced from the same sample in a study of T cell changes during pregnancy in multiple sclerosis. The method was immunoSEQ multiplex PCR; TCRdb's version includes in-frame clones alone and lacks a portion of them. The sample includes approximately 70,000 clones, roughly 94% of them seen just once. This material consisted of peripheral blood, taken in the second trimester of pregnancy. These receptor sequences come from a female donor in good health, enrolled as a control in a pregnancy study.

This clone was recorded once. The rearrangement uses TRBV6-1 and TRBJ1-2; D remains ambiguous. Germline lookup yields CDR1 MNHNS and CDR2 SASEGT. V dropped 4 bases and J dropped 8 bases, with 20 bases sitting between them. The CDR3 is 15 amino acids. The CDR3: CASSGLGSITEGYTF. The CDR3 region has the DNA TGTGCCAGCAGTGGGCTGGGCAGCATCACTGAGGGCTACACCTTC.

This chain uses TRBV30 with TRBJ1-5; the D is unclear. Germline CDR1 reads GTSNPN; CDR2 reads SVGIG (reference sequence). CDR3 length: 13 residues. V lost 1 base and J lost 4, with 8 bases in between. CDR3 nucleotide sequence: TGTGCCTGGAGTGAGGTCAGGAATCAGCCCCAGCATTTT. This encodes CAWSEVRNQPQHF.

The chain uses TRBV27 and TRBJ1-6; TRBD1 matches 7 bases. The CDR3 contains 15 residues. CDR1 is MNHEY, CDR2 SMNVEV, per germline (reference sequence). With 2 bases clipped from V and 3 bases from J, the junction kept 1 base outside the gene matches. This chain's CDR3 is CASSLGTVYNSPLHF. For the CDR3, the DNA is TGTGCCAGCAGTTTAGGGACAGTCTATAATTCACCCCTCCACTTT.

The rearrangement uses TRBV12-5 and TRBJ2-5; 11 positions agree with TRBD2. The CDR3 loop spans 16 amino acids. The junction had 7 bases not matched to a gene; V was cut back by 2 bases and J by 5 bases. CDR1 is LGHNT and CDR2 is FRNRAP in the germline V gene. For the CDR3, the DNA is TGTGCTAGTGGTTTGACTAGCGGGAGCGGAGGGGAGACCCAGTACTTC. Amino acid sequence: CASGLTSGSGGETQYF.

This chain connects TRBV15 to TRBJ1-4, with 7 bases matching TRBD1. V shed 4 bases and J 4 bases; nucleotides not matched to a gene: 6. The germline V gene has CDR1 LNHNV and CDR2 YYDKDF (reference sequence). The CDR3 consists of 15 residues. The CDR3 region has the DNA TGTGCCACCAGCAATCCAGGGGGACTTAATGAAAAACTGTTTTTT. Its translation: CATSNPGGLNEKLFF.

The V and J genes are TRBV5-8 and TRBJ2-2; D might be TRBD1 (5 bases). Trimming stripped 4 bases from V and 8 bases from J, with 15 bases between. Germline V lookup: CDR1 SGHTS, CDR2 YDEGEE. The CDR3 covers 14 residues. This chain's CDR3 is CASSQKFNRGELFF. The DNA for the CDR3 is TGTGCCAGCAGCCAGAAATTTAACAGGGGGGAGCTGTTTTTT.

V usage is TRBV15 and J usage is TRBJ2-1, with 10 bases matching TRBD2. The CDR3 is made up of 16 amino acids. With V trimmed by 6 bases and J by 6 bases, 11 bases remained unmatched. Germline values: CDR1 LNHNV, CDR2 YYDKDF (reference sequence). The DNA for the CDR3 is TGTGCCACCAGTACCACCGGGACTAGCGCCTTCAATGAGCAGTTCTTC. It specifies CATSTTGTSAFNEQFF.

V and J are TRBV7-2 and TRBJ2-3; D is perhaps TRBD2 (5 bases). CDR3 length: 14 amino acids. V was cut by 2 bases and J by 5 bases, with 11 bases left in between. Germline V gene data show CDR1 as SGHTA and CDR2 as FQGNSA. CDR3 residues: CASSLWAGVDTQYF. The CDR3 DNA follows: TGTGCCAGCAGCTTATGGGCCGGGGTAGATACGCAGTATTTT. The full variable domain, its missing parts supplied by reference TRBV7-2 and TRBJ2-3, is GAGVSQSPSNKVTEKGKDVELRCDPISGHTALYWYRQSLGQGLEFLIYFQGNSAPDKSGLPSDRFSAERTGGSVSTLTIQRTQQEDSAVYLCASSLWAGVDTQYFGPGTRLTVL.

To note about this clone: A read error may account for a junction end that differs from germline. In the same sample, other DNA sequences code for this CDR3. J is TRBJ2-3 and V is TRBV6-4; 12 bases match TRBD2. Per germline, CDR1 MRHNA and CDR2 SNTAGT. The CDR3 spans 15 residues. The CDR3, as DNA: TGTGCCAGCAGCCGACTAGCGGGAGAAGACGATACACAGTATTTT. This translates into CASSRLAGEDDTQYF.

This chain connects TRBV5-4 to TRBJ2-1; 7 positions match TRBD2. The CDR3 has 15 residues. Losses at the gene ends were 0 bases for V and 6 bases for J; bases not matched to a gene: 6. Looked up from germline, CDR1 is SGHNT and CDR2 is YYREEE (reference sequence). CDR3 nucleotides: TGTGCCAGCAGCTTGGGGCTAGCGGACGTCAATGAGCAGTTCTTC. It yields the protein CASSLGLADVNEQFF.

The rearrangement joins TRBV7-2 to TRBJ2-1; D not resolved. Trimming pared 5 bases from V and 4 bases from J, leaving 6 bases between. CDR1 and CDR2 from the germline V gene are SGHTA and FQGNSA. The CDR3 is 12 residues long. In DNA form, the CDR3 reads TGTGCCAGCAGCGTGACTTACAATGAGCAGTTCTTC. It yields the protein CASSVTYNEQFF. The full variable domain, in which reference TRBV7-2 and TRBJ2-1 provide the parts outside the CDR3, is GAGVSQSPSNKVTEKGKDVELRCDPISGHTALYWYRQSLGQGLEFLIYFQGNSAPDKSGLPSDRFSAERTGGSVSTLTIQRTQQEDSAVYLCASSVTYNEQFFGPGTRLTVL.

V gene TRBV2 combines with J gene TRBJ2-5; 11 bases agree with TRBD2. Germline CDR1 and CDR2: SNHLY and FYNNEI. This CDR3 spans 15 amino acids. Losses at the gene ends were 5 bases for V and 2 bases for J; bases not matched to a gene: 4. The CDR3 DNA reads TGTGCCAGCAGTATACTAGCGGGGGTGCAAGAGACCCAGTACTTC. As protein: CASSILAGVQETQYF. The whole variable domain, remainder taken from reference TRBV2 and TRBJ2-5, is EPEVTQTPSHQVTQMGQEVILRCVPISNHLYFYWYRQILGQKVEFLVSFYNNEISEKSEIFDDQFSVERPDGSNFTLKIRSTKLEDSAMYFCASSILAGVQETQYFGPGTRLLVL.

This sequence joins TRBV6-6 and TRBJ2-1; a weak D match, TRBD2 (6 bases). The CDR3 spans 14 residues. The V end was cut by 5 bases, the J end by 7 bases, with 15 bases between. Germline V CDR1 and CDR2: MNHNY, SVGAGI (reference sequence). The CDR3 nucleotides are TGTGCCAGCAGTCTCTGGGGCGGGGTGAATGAGCAGTTCTTC. Translated: CASSLWGGVNEQFF.

The V and J genes are TRBV4-1 and TRBJ2-7, with D maybe TRBD2 (6 bases). Trimming stripped 4 bases from V and 2 bases from J, with 12 bases between. This CDR3 has 14 amino acids. The germline V gene has CDR1 MGHRA and CDR2 YSYEKL. The CDR3 bases are TGCGCCAGCAGCCTCGGGACTCCGGCCTACGAGCAGTACTTC. Its translation is CASSLGTPAYEQYF.

V is TRBV6-6 and J is TRBJ2-1, with 11 bases lining up with TRBD2. Germline CDR1 and CDR2: MNHNY and SVGAGI (reference sequence). V lost 3 bases and J lost 6; bases outside the gene matches: 7. The CDR3 has 16 residues. The CDR3 nucleotides are TGTGCCAGCAGTTATTTAGCGGGAGGGGATTTCAATGAGCAGTTCTTC. Its protein is CASSYLAGGDFNEQFF.

The chain recombines TRBV10-3 with TRBJ2-7; D gene ambiguous. Trimming shortened V by 3 bases and J by 5 bases, and 8 bases separated the two germline ends. The CDR3 length is 12 residues. Germline lookup yields CDR1 ENHRY and CDR2 SYGVKD. The CDR3 DNA reads as TGTGCCATCAGTGATAAACGGGACGAGCAGTACTTC. Protein sequence: CAISDKRDEQYF.

A single count supports this clone. The gene calls are TRBV7-3 and TRBJ2-1; TRBD1 matches 10 bases. Germline values: CDR1 SGHTA, CDR2 FQGTGA. The V gene end was trimmed by 2 bases and the J gene end by 5 bases; junction bases not matched to a gene: 3. CDR3 length equals 15 residues. CDR3 residues: CASSLGDRGDNEQFF. The CDR3 bases are TGTGCCAGCAGCTTAGGGGACAGGGGTGACAATGAGCAGTTCTTC.

The chain couples TRBV28 to TRBJ2-5; TRBD2 agrees at 10 bases. This CDR3 region has 17 residues. V shed 4 bases, J shed 1 base, and the junction held 9 bases outside the gene matches. Germline CDR1 MDHEN, CDR2 SYDVKM. This CDR3 reads CASSSPLAGGTQETQYF. The CDR3 DNA follows: TGTGCCAGCAGTTCTCCATTAGCGGGGGGCACCCAAGAGACCCAGTACTTC.

The chain employs TRBV6-6 and TRBJ2-2; D gene unclear. Per the germline V gene, CDR1 is MNHNY and CDR2 is SVGAGI (reference sequence). The CDR3 loop spans 11 amino acids. The V end lost 7 bases, the J end lost 6 bases, and 6 bases lay between the germline ends. This chain's CDR3 is CASTDPGELFF. CDR3 nucleotides: TGTGCCAGCACAGATCCCGGGGAGCTGTTTTTT.

The chain carries TRBV28 and TRBJ2-1; the match to TRBD1 covers 9 bases. From germline, CDR1 is MDHEN and CDR2 SYDVKM. The CDR3 consists of 15 residues. V shed 6 bases and J 8 bases; nucleotides not matched to a gene: 11. CDR3 nucleotides: TGTGCCAGCAGCCAGTCCGGGACAGGGATCGATGAGCAGTTCTTC. This gives the protein CASSQSGTGIDEQFF.

A single count supports this clone. V is TRBV5-1 and J is TRBJ1-3, with 9 positions matching TRBD1. The germline V gene encodes CDR1 SGHRS and CDR2 YFSETQ. This CDR3 has 19 amino acids. V lost 4 bases, J lost 1 base, and 15 bases stayed unmatched. CDR3 sequence: CASSRTSLVQGASGNTIYF. The CDR3 DNA reads TGCGCCAGCAGCCGTACTTCGCTCGTACAGGGGGCTTCTGGAAACACCATATATTTT.

J is TRBJ1-1 and V is TRBV5-1; D gene uncertain. CDR1 is SGHRS and CDR2 is YFSETQ in the germline V gene. V lost 2 bases and J 0 bases, leaving 5 bases between the germline ends. This CDR3 is 13 amino acids long. As DNA, the CDR3 is TGCGCCAGCAGCTTTCACTTGAACACTGAAGCTTTCTTT. This translates into CASSFHLNTEAFF.

The chain couples TRBV14 to TRBJ2-1, with TRBD1 identical over 9 bases. The CDR3 totals 14 residues. From germline, CDR1 is SGHDN and CDR2 FVKESK. V was pared by 6 bases and J by 6 bases, with 6 bases of the junction left unmatched. The CDR3 loop reads CASRGLTGGNEQFF. Written as DNA, the CDR3 is TGTGCCAGCAGAGGGCTGACAGGGGGCAATGAGCAGTTCTTC.

The chain is built from TRBV5-1 and TRBJ1-1; 8 nucleotides line up with TRBD1. The CDR3 runs 16 residues. The germline CDR1 and CDR2 sequences are SGHRS and YFSETQ. V lost 2 bases and J lost 1; bases outside the gene matches: 7. The CDR3 loop is CASSLTYQGANTEAFF. CDR3 in DNA: TGCGCCAGCAGCTTAACTTATCAGGGGGCGAACACTGAAGCTTTCTTT.

This sequence joins TRBV27 and TRBJ2-1, with D perhaps TRBD2 (7 bases). Germline CDR1 is MNHEY and CDR2 is SMNVEV (reference sequence). This CDR3 region has 12 residues. V lost 6 bases, J lost 9 bases, and 12 bases lay in between. The DNA of the CDR3 is TGTGCCAGCAGCCACGGGGGGCCTGAGCAGTTCTTC. Amino acid sequence: CASSHGGPEQFF.

CDR3 nucleotides: TGTGCCAGCAGCTTCTCGTCCGGGACTAGCGGGCAAGAGACCCAGTACTTC. This codes for CASSFSSGTSGQETQYF. J is TRBJ2-5 and V is TRBV7-8; TRBD2 matches 12 bases. The V gene end was trimmed by 3 bases and the J gene end by 2 bases; junction bases not matched to a gene: 7. This CDR3 is built from 17 residues. Germline-derived CDR1 and CDR2 are SGHVS and FQNEAQ.

This clone was picked up a small number of times. This chain uses TRBV7-3 with TRBJ1-1; D possibly corresponds to TRBD1 (5 bases). V lost 2 bases and J lost 1, with 8 bases in between. Germline lookup yields CDR1 SGHTA and CDR2 FQGTGA. The CDR3 is 14 amino acids. CDR3 region: CASSLGHANTEAFF. In nucleotides, the CDR3 is TGTGCCAGCAGCTTAGGACACGCGAACACTGAAGCTTTCTTT.

This rearrangement joins TRBV6-1 to TRBJ1-2; TRBD1 is a possible D gene (5 bases). V lost 2 bases and J 4 bases, leaving 8 bases between the germline ends. The CDR3 length is 13 residues. CDR1 and CDR2 (germline): MNHNS, SASEGT. In DNA, the CDR3 is TGTGCCAGCAGTGAACAGGGCAGCTATGGCTACACCTTC. Its protein is CASSEQGSYGYTF.